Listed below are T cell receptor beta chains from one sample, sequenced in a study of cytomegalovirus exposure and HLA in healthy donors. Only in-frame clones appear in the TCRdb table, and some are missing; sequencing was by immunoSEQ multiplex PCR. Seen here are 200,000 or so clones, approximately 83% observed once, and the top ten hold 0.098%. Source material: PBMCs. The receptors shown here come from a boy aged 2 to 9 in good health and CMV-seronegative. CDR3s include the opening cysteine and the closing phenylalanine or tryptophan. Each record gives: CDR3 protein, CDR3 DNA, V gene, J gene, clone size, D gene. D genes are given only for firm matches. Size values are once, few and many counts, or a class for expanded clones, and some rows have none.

cdr3_aa: CASSQTTGPEQYF; cdr3_nt: TGCGCCAGCAGCCAAACAACAGGGCCCGAGCAGTACTTC; v_call: TRBV5-1; j_call: TRBJ2-7; clone_size: NA; d_call: NA
cdr3_aa: CASSQAGSSLAGPQETQYF; cdr3_nt: TGTGCCAGCAGCCAAGCCGGGTCTTCGCTAGCGGGGCCCCAAGAGACCCAGTACTTC; v_call: TRBV4-2; j_call: TRBJ2-5; clone_size: NA; d_call: TRBD2
cdr3_aa: CASSLGSGANTGELFF; cdr3_nt: TGTGCCAGCAGCTTAGGGAGCGGGGCCAACACCGGGGAGCTGTTTTTT; v_call: TRBV7-2; j_call: TRBJ2-2; clone_size: NA; d_call: TRBD2
cdr3_aa: CASSPLQGETQYF; cdr3_nt: TGTGCCAGCAGCCCCTTGCAGGGGGAGACCCAGTACTTC; v_call: TRBV4-2; j_call: TRBJ2-5; clone_size: NA; d_call: NA
cdr3_aa: CASSRTGFGGYTF; cdr3_nt: TGCGCCAGCAGCCGAACAGGCTTCGGAGGCTACACCTTC; v_call: TRBV4-3; j_call: TRBJ1-2; clone_size: NA; d_call: NA
cdr3_aa: CASSLGVQGNYGYTF; cdr3_nt: TGTGCCAGCAGCTTAGGAGTACAGGGAAACTATGGCTACACCTTC; v_call: TRBV7-2; j_call: TRBJ1-2; clone_size: NA; d_call: NA
cdr3_aa: CASSPTGSYNEQFF; cdr3_nt: TGTGCCAGCAGCCCGACAGGCTCCTACAATGAGCAGTTCTTC; v_call: TRBV5-4; j_call: TRBJ2-1; clone_size: NA; d_call: NA
cdr3_aa: CASSQEETYAGAQYF; cdr3_nt: TGCGCCAGCAGCCAAGAAGAGACATACGCGGGGGCCCAGTACTTC; v_call: TRBV4-1; j_call: TRBJ2-5; clone_size: NA; d_call: TRBD2
cdr3_aa: CASSQEGTGEYEQYF; cdr3_nt: TGTGCCAGCAGCCAAGAAGGGACAGGGGAGTACGAGCAGTACTTC; v_call: TRBV4-2; j_call: TRBJ2-7; clone_size: NA; d_call: TRBD1
cdr3_aa: CASRMGPGLWTEAFF; cdr3_nt: TGTGCCAGCAGGATGGGTCCAGGGTTGTGGACTGAAGCTTTCTTT; v_call: TRBV2; j_call: TRBJ1-1; clone_size: NA; d_call: NA
cdr3_aa: CASSPWTGLNTGELFF; cdr3_nt: TGTGCCAGCAGCCCCTGGACAGGGTTAAACACCGGGGAGCTGTTTTTT; v_call: TRBV5-4; j_call: TRBJ2-2; clone_size: NA; d_call: TRBD1
cdr3_aa: CATSRRGHYGYTF; cdr3_nt: TGTGCCACCAGCAGACGAGGGCACTATGGCTACACCTTC; v_call: TRBV15; j_call: TRBJ1-2; clone_size: NA; d_call: NA
cdr3_aa: CASSVGRGNEQYF; cdr3_nt: TGTGCCAGCAGCGTTGGGAGGGGGAACGAGCAGTACTTC; v_call: TRBV13; j_call: TRBJ2-7; clone_size: NA; d_call: NA
cdr3_aa: CASSLTDSPLHF; cdr3_nt: TGTGCCAGCAGCCTCACAGATTCACCCCTCCACTTT; v_call: TRBV6-1; j_call: TRBJ1-6; clone_size: NA; d_call: NA
cdr3_aa: CASGQGTYGYTF; cdr3_nt: TGTGCCAGCGGACAGGGCACATATGGCTACACCTTC; v_call: TRBV6-5; j_call: TRBJ1-2; clone_size: once; d_call: TRBD1
cdr3_aa: CASSLEGGNEQFF; cdr3_nt: TGCGCCAGCAGCTTAGAAGGGGGCAATGAGCAGTTCTTC; v_call: TRBV5-1; j_call: TRBJ2-1; clone_size: NA; d_call: NA
cdr3_aa: CASSQERAGELFF; cdr3_nt: TGTGCCAGCAGCCAAGAGAGGGCCGGGGAGCTGTTTTTT; v_call: TRBV4-2; j_call: TRBJ2-2; clone_size: few; d_call: NA
cdr3_aa: CAWSLQGLRYNEQFF; cdr3_nt: TGTGCCTGGAGTCTACAGGGGTTGAGGTACAATGAGCAGTTCTTC; v_call: TRBV30; j_call: TRBJ2-1; clone_size: NA; d_call: TRBD1
cdr3_aa: CASSPRASASGGRREQYF; cdr3_nt: TGTGCCAGCAGCCCCCGGGCCTCGGCTAGCGGGGGGCGTCGGGAGCAGTACTTC; v_call: TRBV7-2; j_call: TRBJ2-7; clone_size: NA; d_call: TRBD2
cdr3_aa: CASSFPAITEAFF; cdr3_nt: TGTGCCAGCAGTTTCCCCGCGATCACTGAAGCTTTCTTT; v_call: TRBV28; j_call: TRBJ1-1; clone_size: NA; d_call: NA
cdr3_aa: CASSSAGTGNTEAFF; cdr3_nt: TGTGCCAGCAGCTCCGCCGGGACAGGGAACACTGAAGCTTTCTTT; v_call: TRBV5-6; j_call: TRBJ1-1; clone_size: few; d_call: TRBD1
cdr3_aa: CASSPVFVTRNTEAFF; cdr3_nt: TGTGCCAGCAGCCCTGTGTTTGTTACTCGGAACACTGAAGCTTTCTTT; v_call: TRBV5-6; j_call: TRBJ1-1; clone_size: once; d_call: NA
cdr3_aa: CASSFRLAGNQETQYF; cdr3_nt: TGCGCCAGCAGCTTTAGGCTAGCGGGGAATCAAGAGACCCAGTACTTC; v_call: TRBV5-1; j_call: TRBJ2-5; clone_size: once; d_call: TRBD2
cdr3_aa: CASSRSVLRNTEAFF; cdr3_nt: TGTGCCAGCAGTCGTTCTGTTTTGAGGAACACTGAAGCTTTCTTT; v_call: TRBV7-9; j_call: TRBJ1-1; clone_size: NA; d_call: NA
cdr3_aa: CASSLALAGGVDTQYF; cdr3_nt: TGTGCCAGCAGCTTGGCACTAGCGGGGGGGGTAGATACGCAGTATTTT; v_call: TRBV5-4; j_call: TRBJ2-3; clone_size: NA; d_call: TRBD2